The rows below give T cell receptor beta chains drawn from one sample of a study of Ad26.COV2.S vaccination and SARS-CoV-2 variants. Measured with immunoSEQ multiplex PCR; TCRdb has only the in-frame clones, and not every one. This table holds 250,000 to 300,000 clones, more than 75% found once. Sample: peripheral blood, taken in a trial of Ad26.COV2.S vaccine versus placebo. The origin of the receptors is a person between 18 and 59 years old who received the Ad26.COV2.S COVID-19 vaccine or a placebo. CDR3s include the opening cysteine and the closing phenylalanine or tryptophan. Each record gives: V gene, D gene, J gene, clone size, CDR3 protein, CDR3 DNA. D genes are given only for firm matches. Some rows mark clone size as missing; the rest say once, few, many or name a class of expanded clone.

v_call: TRBV6-2/TRBV6-3
d_call: .
j_call: TRBJ2-3
clone_size: .
cdr3_aa: CASSYDSPMDTQYF
cdr3_nt: TGTGCCAGCAGTTACGACAGCCCGATGGATACGCAGTATTTT

v_call: TRBV10-1
d_call: .
j_call: TRBJ2-3
clone_size: .
cdr3_aa: CASSRDTDTQYF
cdr3_nt: TGCGCCAGCAGCCGAGACACAGATACGCAGTATTTT

v_call: TRBV5-6
d_call: .
j_call: TRBJ2-2
clone_size: .
cdr3_aa: CASRLMGQNTGELFF
cdr3_nt: TGTGCCAGCCGTCTCATGGGTCAGAACACCGGGGAGCTGTTTTTT

v_call: TRBV30
d_call: .
j_call: TRBJ2-1
clone_size: .
cdr3_aa: CAWSVLGSPYNEQFF
cdr3_nt: TGTGCCTGGAGTGTACTGGGATCCCCGTACAATGAGCAGTTCTTC

v_call: TRBV7-2
d_call: .
j_call: TRBJ2-1
clone_size: .
cdr3_aa: CASSLADQSRSYNEQFF
cdr3_nt: TGTGCCAGCAGCTTAGCGGATCAGTCCCGCTCCTACAATGAGCAGTTCTTC

v_call: TRBV7-9
d_call: TRBD1
j_call: TRBJ2-7
clone_size: .
cdr3_aa: CASSTRQGDSYEQYF
cdr3_nt: TGTGCCAGCAGCACCCGACAGGGGGACTCCTACGAGCAGTACTTC

v_call: TRBV6-5
d_call: .
j_call: TRBJ1-2
clone_size: .
cdr3_aa: CASSPWAGETYGYTF
cdr3_nt: TGTGCCAGCAGCCCATGGGCAGGGGAAACCTATGGCTACACCTTC

v_call: TRBV28
d_call: .
j_call: TRBJ1-2
clone_size: .
cdr3_aa: CASSLGGMLSGTLYGYTF
cdr3_nt: TGTGCCAGCAGTTTAGGAGGGATGCTGTCAGGGACTCTCTATGGCTACACCTTC

v_call: TRBV2
d_call: TRBD1
j_call: TRBJ1-2
clone_size: once
cdr3_aa: CASRGQGAVSNYGYTF
cdr3_nt: TGTGCCAGCAGGGGACAGGGGGCGGTTTCTAACTATGGCTACACCTTC

v_call: TRBV30
d_call: .
j_call: TRBJ2-7
clone_size: .
cdr3_aa: CACVRGGGYEQYF
cdr3_nt: TGTGCCTGTGTCCGGGGAGGCGGCTACGAGCAGTACTTC

v_call: TRBV4-2
d_call: .
j_call: TRBJ2-3
clone_size: .
cdr3_aa: CASSRTTGTASTDTQYF
cdr3_nt: TGTGCCAGCAGCCGAACTACAGGGACGGCGTCCACAGATACGCAGTATTTT

v_call: TRBV12-3/TRBV12-4
d_call: .
j_call: TRBJ1-2
clone_size: .
cdr3_aa: CASSQHSDYGYTF
cdr3_nt: TGTGCCAGCAGTCAACACAGCGACTATGGCTACACCTTC

v_call: TRBV6-5
d_call: .
j_call: TRBJ2-3
clone_size: .
cdr3_aa: CASSTSLMPGDTQYF
cdr3_nt: TGTGCCAGCAGCACCTCTCTAATGCCGGGGGATACGCAGTATTTT

v_call: TRBV6-5
d_call: .
j_call: TRBJ1-1
clone_size: .
cdr3_aa: CASSYSISNTEAFF
cdr3_nt: TGTGCCAGCAGTTACTCGATCTCGAACACTGAAGCTTTCTTT

v_call: TRBV5-8
d_call: .
j_call: TRBJ1-2
clone_size: .
cdr3_aa: CASSLYVGVGFRGYTF
cdr3_nt: TGTGCCAGCAGCTTGTACGTGGGGGTTGGGTTTCGTGGCTACACCTTC

v_call: TRBV5-5
d_call: .
j_call: TRBJ2-7
clone_size: .
cdr3_aa: CASSPGHQLSYEQYF
cdr3_nt: TGTGCCAGCAGCCCGGGACACCAACTCTCCTACGAGCAGTACTTC

v_call: TRBV7-9
d_call: .
j_call: TRBJ1-1
clone_size: .
cdr3_aa: CASSFWGSMNTEAFF
cdr3_nt: TGTGCCAGCAGCTTCTGGGGAAGCATGAACACTGAAGCTTTCTTT